Listed here are 18 T cell receptor beta chains from one sample, sequenced in a study of blood T cells in healthy people across ages. Sample-barcoded 5' priming and a J-beta primer mix drove a second PCR of about 6 to 12 cycles. Each CDR3 protein is one row after TCRdb ran MiXCR on the 5' RACE reads. The sample holds 550,000 to 600,000 distinct CDR3 sequences, roughly 29% seen once. Sequencing was carried out using blood. These receptors all stem from a woman in her 70s in good health.

V gene TRBV20-1 combines with J gene TRBJ2-5; 7 nucleotides align to TRBD2. The end of the DNA aligns better with TRBJ2-1, so the J call may be wrong. Germline V gene sequence: CDR1 DFQATT, CDR2 SNEGSKA (reference sequence). The CDR3 extends over 12 amino acids. DNA of the CDR3: TGCAGTGCTAGTGCGGGGGTCAATGAGCAGTTCTTC. Its protein product is CSASAGVNEQFF.

This clonotype has more than one count but fewer than ten. The chain couples TRBV4-3 to TRBJ2-2; D unresolved. Between the trimmed V and J ends, which lost 0 bases and 2 bases, there was a span of 13 bases. Germline V CDR1 and CDR2: LGHNA, YSLEER. There are 17 residues in the CDR3. The CDR3 coding sequence is TGCGCCAGCAGCCAAGATTCTTCCCAGCACAACACCGGGGAGCTGTTTTTT. Protein: CASSQDSSQHNTGELFF.

DNA for the CDR3: TGCGCCAGCACTACGGCGGGGGAGACCCAGTACTTC. Translating gives CASTTAGETQYF. The chain recombines TRBV5-1 with TRBJ2-5; tentatively, D is TRBD2 (6 bases). The ends were cut back, 6 bases at V and 5 bases at J, with 11 bases in the middle. Germline lookup yields CDR1 SGHRS and CDR2 YFSETQ. The CDR3 contains 12 residues.

Here the CDR3 DNA reads TGTGCCACCAGTGATGTTTCCGGGGGGAACACTGAAGCTTTCTTT. Translated: CATSDVSGGNTEAFF. The chain uses TRBV24-1 and TRBJ1-1; D is perhaps TRBD1 (5 bases). The germline gives CDR1 KGHDR, CDR2 SFDVKD. V was pared by 3 bases and J by 1 base, with 11 bases between. CDR3 size: 15 residues.

V is TRBV28 and J is TRBJ2-3; TRBD1 aligns across 7 bases. Germline CDR1 MDHEN, CDR2 SYDVKM. CDR3 length equals 15 residues. With V trimmed by 5 bases and J by 3 bases, 8 bases remained unmatched. The CDR3 loop reads CASSKLTGKTDTQYF. The CDR3 DNA sequence: TGTGCCAGCAGTAAATTGACAGGGAAGACAGATACGCAGTATTTT.

This chain links TRBV19 with TRBJ2-1; no firm D call. The CDR3 length is 12 residues. Per the germline V gene, CDR1 is LNHDA and CDR2 is SQIVND (reference sequence). Between the trimmed V and J ends, which lost 8 bases and 4 bases, there was a span of 9 bases. CDR3 nucleotides: TGTGCCAGTCCCAAGGTTTACAATGAGCAGTTCTTC. Translating it yields CASPKVYNEQFF.

The J gene is TRBJ2-1, the V gene TRBV24-1; possible D gene TRBD1, 5 bases. The CDR3 runs to 13 residues. V was cut by 10 bases and J by 8 bases, with 17 bases left in between. Germline CDR1 reads KGHDR; CDR2 reads SFDVKD. CDR3 DNA: TGTGCCACTGGGGCGGCCGCACCGGATGAGCAGTTCTTC. It yields the protein CATGAAAPDEQFF.

This clonotype was seen once. The chain combines TRBV19 with TRBJ2-7; 11 bases line up with TRBD1. This CDR3 has 16 amino acids. Trimming cost V 5 bases and J 5 bases; bases outside gene matches: 11. From germline, CDR1 is LNHDA and CDR2 SQIVND (reference sequence). CDR3 sequence reads: CASSHSSGTGGDEQYF. In DNA form, the CDR3 reads TGTGCCAGTAGTCACTCCTCCGGGACAGGGGGAGACGAGCAGTACTTC. Filled out from reference TRBV19 and TRBJ2-7, the complete variable domain reads DGGITQSPKYLFRKEGQNVTLSCEQNLNHDAMYWYRQDPGQGLRLIYYSQIVNDFQKGDIAEGYSVSREKKESFPLTVTSAQKNPTAFYLCASSHSSGTGGDEQYFGPGTRLTVT.

V gene TRBV4-3 combines with J gene TRBJ2-5; D remains unclear. CDR1 LGHNA and CDR2 YSLEER come from the germline V gene. Trimming shortened V by 0 bases and J by 0 bases, and 11 bases separated the two germline ends. The CDR3 has 16 residues. The CDR3 loop reads CASSQDRLSDQETQYF. DNA for the CDR3: TGCGCCAGCAGCCAAGATAGGTTGAGCGACCAAGAGACCCAGTACTTC.

This clonotype has ten or more counts. V and J are TRBV7-9 and TRBJ2-3, with 13 bases matching TRBD2. The V segment lost 5 bases and the J segment 1 base; nucleotides outside the gene matches: 3. Looked up from germline, CDR1 is SEHNR and CDR2 is FQNEAQ (reference sequence). The CDR3 has 16 amino acids. CDR3 coding DNA: TGTGCCAGCAGCCGCGGACTAGCGGGGGGCACAGATACGCAGTATTTT. Protein sequence: CASSRGLAGGTDTQYF.

The rearrangement uses TRBV6-2 or TRBV6-3 and TRBJ2-7, with a weak D call TRBD1 (6 bases). The germline V and J ends were trimmed by 5 bases and 6 bases, with 20 bases remaining between them. Germline loops: CDR1 MNHEY, CDR2 SVGEGT. This CDR3 comprises 15 residues. The CDR3 spells CASSAAGVSGFEQYF. CDR3 DNA sequence: TGTGCCAGCAGTGCTGCAGGGGTGAGTGGATTCGAGCAGTACTTC.

This clonotype was detected a few times. This chain uses TRBV2 with TRBJ2-1; TRBD2 might be the D (6 bases). The CDR3 spans 12 residues. V lost 7 bases, J lost 13 bases, and 17 bases lay in between. CDR1 SNHLY and CDR2 FYNNEI come from the germline V gene. In DNA, the CDR3 is TGTGCCAGCACCTCAATGGGACTTGGACAGTTCTTC. It specifies CASTSMGLGQFF. Together with reference TRBV2 and TRBJ2-1, the CDR3 gives the full variable domain: EPEVTQTPSHQVTQMGQEVILRCVPISNHLYFYWYRQILGQKVEFLVSFYNNEISEKSEIFDDQFSVERPDGSNFTLKIRSTKLEDSAMYFCASTSMGLGQFFGPGTRLTVL.

This clonotype was seen ten or more times. The chain joins TRBV12-3 or TRBV12-4 to TRBJ2-7; a weak D match, TRBD1 (6 bases). The CDR3 runs to 15 residues. V dropped 2 bases and J dropped 6 bases, with 17 bases sitting between them. The chain's CDR3 is CASSLWGQGIGEQYF. DNA of the CDR3: TGTGCCAGCAGTTTATGGGGTCAGGGGATTGGCGAGCAGTACTTC.

The chain combines TRBV5-1 with TRBJ2-1, with 8 nucleotides matching TRBD2. CDR3 length equals 16 residues. With V trimmed by 0 bases and J by 5 bases, 7 bases remained unmatched. The germline gives CDR1 SGHRS, CDR2 YFSETQ. CDR3 nucleotides: TGCGCCAGCAGCTTGGCCCCAGCGGGGGTCGACAATGAGCAGTTCTTC. It encodes CASSLAPAGVDNEQFF.

Concerning this clonotype itself: One end of the junction varies from germline; a read error may be responsible. The chain links TRBV7-9 to TRBJ1-2; D is perhaps TRBD1 (6 bases). Germline CDR1 reads SEHNR; CDR2 reads FQNEAQ (reference sequence). The CDR3 sequence is 12 residues long. CDR3 in amino acids: CASSLLGGGYPF. Written as DNA, the CDR3 is TGTGCCAGCAGCTTATTAGGGGGTGGCTACCCCTTC. Drawing the rest from reference TRBV7-9 and TRBJ1-2, the complete variable domain is DTGVSQNPRHKITKRGQNVTFRCDPISEHNRLYWYRQTLGQGPEFLTYFQNEAQLEKSRLLSDRFSAERPKGSFSTLEIQRTEQGDSAMYLCASSLLGGGYPFGSGTRLTVV.

The sample holds many counts of this clonotype. The rearrangement links TRBV6-1 to TRBJ1-2; D is unresolved. V lost 5 bases and J 1 base, leaving 20 bases between the germline ends. The CDR3 length is 17 residues. The germline V gene has CDR1 MNHNS and CDR2 SASEGT. CDR3 DNA: TGTGCCAGCAGTATCTTCGCCGTGGGCCGGGATAACTATGGCTACACCTTC. It is translated as CASSIFAVGRDNYGYTF.

The V gene is TRBV7-2, the J gene TRBJ1-4; D is unresolved. V was cut by 0 bases and J by 0 bases, with 17 bases left in between. The CDR3 contains 19 residues. The V gene's germline CDR1 is SGHTA and CDR2 FQGNSA. In nucleotides, the CDR3 is TGTGCCAGCAGCTTAGCGTCCAGGAGAGGGCAGGCAACTAATGAAAAACTGTTTTTT. This translates into CASSLASRRGQATNEKLFF.

Ten or more counts support this clonotype. V usage is TRBV29-1 and J usage is TRBJ2-2, with TRBD1 matching 9 bases. Losses at the gene ends were 5 bases for V and 7 bases for J; bases not matched to a gene: 11. CDR3 length: 15 amino acids. Germline V gene data show CDR1 as SQVTM and CDR2 as ANQGSEA. The CDR3, as DNA: TGCAGCGTTTCCGGGACAGGGTTACTCGGCGGGGAGCTGTTTTTT. It yields the protein CSVSGTGLLGGELFF.